This is a list of T cell receptor beta chains from one sample in a study of blood T cell repertoires in COVID-19. Sequencing used immunoSEQ multiplex PCR; TCRdb keeps in-frame clones, though not all of them. The data show about 310,000 clones, roughly 91% seen once. Sequenced material: PBMCs or T cells enriched from blood (not recorded which). Source of these receptors: a woman younger than 45 who had recovered from COVID-19. Each CDR3 is given with its conserved first and last residue. D genes are given only for firm matches. Size values are once, few and many counts, or a class for expanded clones, and some rows have none.

size,D,length,J,V,CDR3,DNA
-,TRBD2,17,TRBJ2-3,TRBV10-3,CAISGTGLAGESDTQYF,TGTGCCATCAGTGGGACCGGGCTAGCGGGAGAATCCGATACGCAGTATTTT
once,TRBD1,14,TRBJ2-5,TRBV7-9,CASSLHRGDETQYF,TGTGCCAGCAGCTTACACAGGGGGGACGAGACCCAGTACTTC
-,TRBD1,18,TRBJ1-4,TRBV19,CASSISRTGGAWNEKLFF,TGTGCCAGTAGTATTTCTCGGACAGGGGGCGCGTGGAATGAAAAACTGTTTTTT
-,TRBD1,16,TRBJ2-7,TRBV4-1,CASSQEPSGQAYEQYF,TGCGCCAGCAGCCAAGAGCCATCGGGACAGGCCTACGAGCAGTACTTC
-,-,14,TRBJ2-1,TRBV27,CASRDSSSYNEQFF,TGTGCCAGCAGGGACTCGAGCTCCTACAATGAGCAGTTCTTC
-,-,14,TRBJ2-1,TRBV13,CASSLPRERNEQFF,TGTGCCAGCAGCTTACCACGGGAGCGGAATGAGCAGTTCTTC
once,TRBD2,15,TRBJ2-7,TRBV7-2,CASSLAPWTRSEQYF,TGTGCCAGCAGCTTAGCGCCCTGGACTAGGTCCGAGCAGTACTTC
-,TRBD1,14,TRBJ1-1,TRBV5-1,CASSRDSQNTEAFF,TGCGCCAGCAGCAGGGACAGCCAGAACACTGAAGCTTTCTTT
-,TRBD1,16,TRBJ1-5,TRBV30,CAWSDIGLGGHQPQHF,TGTGCCTGGAGTGATATAGGCTTAGGGGGCCATCAGCCCCAGCATTTT
once,TRBD1,16,TRBJ1-1,TRBV19,CASSPQTGLGGTEAFF,TGTGCCAGTAGTCCCCAGACAGGGCTCGGTGGTACTGAAGCTTTCTTT
once,-,15,TRBJ1-5,TRBV6-5,CASSLGTSGYQPQHF,TGTGCCAGCAGCCTGGGGACTTCGGGGTATCAGCCCCAGCATTTT
-,TRBD2,16,TRBJ2-5,TRBV6-2/TRBV6-3,CASSYHRDYHQETQYF,TGTGCCAGCAGTTATCACCGGGACTACCATCAAGAGACCCAGTACTTC
once,TRBD1,17,TRBJ1-6,TRBV5-1,CASSGNRGDSYNSPLHF,TGCGCCAGCAGCGGAAACAGGGGGGATTCTTATAATTCACCCCTCCACTTT
-,-,15,TRBJ2-7,TRBV9,CASSVEAGLSYEQYF,TGTGCCAGCAGCGTAGAGGCAGGCCTATCCTACGAGCAGTACTTC
few,-,14,TRBJ2-3,TRBV18,CASSPEGGTDTQYF,TGTGCCAGCTCACCAGAGGGGGGCACAGATACGCAGTATTTT
once,-,13,TRBJ2-7,TRBV12-3/TRBV12-4,CASSAARGYEQYF,TGTGCCAGCAGTGCCGCTAGAGGATACGAGCAGTACTTC
-,TRBD2,14,TRBJ2-3,TRBV11-1,CASSLLAGDGTQYF,TGTGCCAGCAGCCTACTGGCGGGAGACGGTACGCAGTATTTT
few,-,13,TRBJ1-5,TRBV19,CASSTSGVQPQHF,TGTGCCAGTAGTACCTCAGGGGTTCAGCCCCAGCATTTT
-,-,15,TRBJ2-7,TRBV7-2,CASSSPGVGSYEQYF,TGTGCCAGCAGCTCGCCAGGGGTTGGGTCCTACGAGCAGTACTTC
-,TRBD1,16,TRBJ2-5,TRBV6-5,CASSSGQGGYQETQYF,TGTGCCAGCAGTTCTGGACAGGGTGGGTACCAAGAGACCCAGTACTTC
-,-,15,TRBJ1-2,TRBV19,CASSIIMRPNYGYTF,TGTGCCAGTAGTATTATCATGCGGCCCAACTATGGCTACACCTTC
-,TRBD2,15,TRBJ2-1,TRBV7-9,CASSLSSGSRDGQFF,TGTGCCAGCAGCTTAAGTAGCGGGAGTAGAGATGGGCAGTTCTTC
-,TRBD1,14,TRBJ1-2,TRBV19,CASSIQGQLYGYTF,TGTGCCAGTAGTATCCAGGGACAGCTCTATGGCTACACCTTC
-,TRBD1,14,TRBJ2-2,TRBV6-1,CASSDITGAGELFF,TGTGCCAGCAGTGATATTACAGGGGCCGGGGAGCTGTTTTTT
-,TRBD1,15,TRBJ2-7,TRBV5-1,CASSRTGQGDYEQYF,TGCGCCAGCAGCAGAACAGGACAGGGGGACTACGAGCAGTACTTC
-,-,13,TRBJ1-2,TRBV28,CASSFGSSQGYTF,TGTGCCAGCAGTTTCGGGTCCTCGCAGGGCTACACCTTC
-,-,16,TRBJ2-2,TRBV2,CASSEDGHLNTGELFF,TGTGCCAGCAGTGAAGACGGACATCTGAACACCGGGGAGCTGTTTTTT
-,-,14,TRBJ2-1,TRBV19,CASSRTPRYNEQFF,TGTGCCAGTAGTCGGACTCCAAGATACAATGAGCAGTTCTTC
-,-,17,TRBJ2-6,TRBV5-1,CASSLGWRESGANVLTF,TGCGCCAGCAGCTTGGGGTGGAGGGAGTCTGGGGCCAACGTCCTGACTTTC
-,-,12,TRBJ1-1,TRBV18,CASSTGVTEAFF,TGTGCCAGCTCTACGGGAGTCACTGAAGCTTTCTTT
-,-,14,TRBJ2-1,TRBV2,CAGEISPQGNEQFF,TGTGCCGGCGAGATCTCACCCCAGGGAAATGAGCAGTTCTTC
-,TRBD1,15,TRBJ1-2,TRBV7-6,CASSAQQGAGGGYTF,TGTGCCAGCAGCGCACAACAGGGGGCTGGTGGTGGCTACACCTTC
-,-,15,TRBJ2-1,TRBV5-6,CASSLRSWGVNEQFF,TGTGCCAGCAGCTTGAGATCTTGGGGGGTCAATGAGCAGTTCTTC
-,-,11,TRBJ1-1,TRBV28,CASSLEGMAFF,TGTGCCAGCAGTTTAGAGGGAATGGCTTTCTTT
-,-,12,TRBJ1-6,TRBV28,CASSTVGSPLHF,TGTGCCAGCAGCACGGTGGGCTCACCCCTCCACTTT
-,TRBD1,12,TRBJ1-1,TRBV28,CASSVTGTEAFF,TGTGCCAGCAGTGTGACAGGGACTGAAGCTTTCTTT
-,TRBD1,16,TRBJ1-4,TRBV15,CATSRGQGATNEKLFF,TGTGCCACCAGCAGGGGACAGGGGGCAACTAATGAAAAACTGTTTTTT
-,TRBD1,15,TRBJ1-1,TRBV19,CASSIQGAPGTEAFF,TGTGCCAGTAGTATCCAGGGGGCGCCTGGCACTGAAGCTTTCTTT
-,TRBD1,14,TRBJ1-2,TRBV5-1,CASSTMGQAEGYTF,TGCGCCAGCAGCACAATGGGACAGGCTGAAGGCTACACCTTC
-,-,14,TRBJ1-2,TRBV6-5,CASSYSLGKYGYTF,TGTGCCAGCAGTTACTCGCTAGGAAAATATGGCTACACCTTC
-,TRBD1,13,TRBJ1-1,TRBV28,CASTLPGGPEAFF,TGTGCCAGCACGCTTCCAGGGGGACCCGAAGCTTTCTTT
-,TRBD1,16,TRBJ2-6,TRBV24-1,CATSDWTGPGANVLTF,TGTGCCACCAGTGATTGGACAGGCCCCGGGGCCAACGTCCTGACTTTC
few,-,13,TRBJ2-1,TRBV5-1,CASSLGWRNEQFF,TGCGCCAGCAGCTTGGGTTGGAGGAATGAGCAGTTCTTC
-,TRBD1,17,TRBJ2-2,TRBV19,CASDTGTGGTNTGELFF,TGTGCCAGTGATACCGGGACAGGGGGAACGAACACCGGGGAGCTGTTTTTT
-,-,15,TRBJ2-7,TRBV18,CASSQLDGGTYEQYF,TGTGCCAGCTCACAACTGGATGGCGGGACTTACGAGCAGTACTTC
-,TRBD2,13,TRBJ2-2,TRBV10-1,CASSDGGSGELFF,TGCGCCAGCAGTGACGGGGGGTCCGGGGAGCTGTTTTTT
-,TRBD2,13,TRBJ2-3,TRBV29-1,CSGAGGTTDTQYF,TGCAGTGGAGCGGGAGGGACGACAGATACGCAGTATTTT
-,TRBD1,15,TRBJ2-7,TRBV28,CASSPVGQGAHEQYF,TGTGCCAGCAGTCCCGTGGGACAGGGGGCTCACGAGCAGTACTTC
once,-,14,TRBJ2-7,TRBV19,CASSSTGNYNEQYF,TGTGCCAGTAGTTCCACCGGGAATTATAACGAGCAGTACTTC
-,TRBD1,15,TRBJ1-5,TRBV7-2,CASSLGDREGQPQHF,TGTGCCAGCAGCTTAGGGGACAGGGAGGGTCAGCCCCAGCATTTT
-,TRBD1,16,TRBJ1-5,TRBV28,CASSFGTGGSNQPQHF,TGTGCCAGCAGTTTTGGGACAGGGGGTTCCAATCAGCCCCAGCATTTT
once,-,16,TRBJ1-5,TRBV6-5,CASSSLSSGSNQPQHF,TGTGCCAGCAGTTCCCTTTCGAGCGGTAGCAATCAGCCCCAGCATTTT
-,-,14,TRBJ2-7,TRBV5-6,CASSLASFYYEQYF,TGTGCCAGCAGCTTGGCCTCATTCTACTACGAGCAGTACTTC
-,-,13,TRBJ1-2,TRBV11-2,CASSRERIEGYTF,TGTGCCAGCAGCCGAGAGCGAATTGAGGGCTACACCTTC